The 12 T cell receptor beta chains presented below share a single source sample, sequenced in a study of molecular identifiers for immune sequencing clone quantification. TCRdb fed the PCR reads into MiXCR, producing one record per CDR3 protein. The sample holds roughly 90,000 distinct CDR3 sequences, more than 20% seen once. Sequencing input: naive CD8+ T cells from blood, with Jurkat cell RNA spiked in. The subset is: FACS-sorted CD8+CD4-CCR7+CD45RA+ naive T cells. Receptor source: a human donor in good health. Some libraries in this study had Jurkat cell RNA spiked in.

This clonotype was detected only a few times. The chain joins TRBV12-3 or TRBV12-4 to TRBJ1-2, with 9 bases aligning to TRBD1. This CDR3 comprises 15 residues. Germline trimming cut 6 bases from V and 7 bases from J; bases unmatched to any gene: 12. The CDR3 nucleotides read TGTGCCAGCAGCCCTATGATGGGACAGGGTTTTGGCTACACCTTC. Translation gives CASSPMMGQGFGYTF.

In the case of this clonotype: At one of its ends the junction is not consistent with the germline gene, which may arise from a read error. The chain uses TRBV5-6 and TRBJ1-6; no firm D call. The CDR3 spans 15 residues. CDR1 is SGHDT and CDR2 is YYEEEE in the germline V gene. CDR3 nucleotides: TGTGCCAGCAGCTTGGGTTACAACTATACTTCACCCCTCCACTTT. Translating it yields CASSLGYNYTSPLHF.

This sequence joins TRBV10-3 and TRBJ1-1, with D possibly TRBD1 on 5 matching bases. The CDR3 is 12 residues long. Germline CDR1 is ENHRY and CDR2 is SYGVKD. V gave up 6 bases and J gave up 5 bases, with 10 bases separating them. The CDR3 region is CAISAGGTEAFF. DNA of the CDR3: TGTGCCATCAGCGCCGGGGGGACTGAAGCTTTCTTT.

The DNA for the CDR3 is TGTGCCAGCAGCTTGGCCGCAGGCCCAGATACGCAGTATTTT. Translation gives CASSLAAGPDTQYF. The chain carries TRBV5-6 and TRBJ2-3, with D uncertain. This CDR3 comprises 14 residues. Between the trimmed V and J ends, which lost 0 bases and 4 bases, there was a span of 9 bases. Germline lookup yields CDR1 SGHDT and CDR2 YYEEEE. The full variable domain, rest sourced from reference TRBV5-6 and TRBJ2-3, is DAGVTQSPTHLIKTRGQQVTLRCSPKSGHDTVSWYQQALGQGPQFIFQYYEEEERQRGNFPDRFSGHQFPNYSSELNVNALLLGDSALYLCASSLAAGPDTQYFGPGTRLTVL.

Many counts were recorded for this clonotype. V and J are TRBV15 and TRBJ1-5; D is unclear. Germline values: CDR1 LNHNV, CDR2 YYDKDF (reference sequence). Trimming stripped 4 bases from V and 4 bases from J, with 8 bases between. This CDR3 has 13 amino acids. For the CDR3, the DNA is TGTGCCACCAGCAAAGGACCAAATCAGCCCCAGCATTTT. Translated, it gives CATSKGPNQPQHF.

Points on this clonotype: Possible read error: a much larger clone is one base away. The chain is built from TRBV21-1 and TRBJ2-7; TRBD2 was called by the table and not checked on the DNA. TRBV21-1 is marked as a pseudogene. CDR3 length equals 15 residues. CDR3 DNA: TGTGCCAGCAGCAAGGGTCCGGAGGGAAACGACGCGCAGTACTTC. Translating it yields CASSKGPEGNDAQYF.

Concerning this clonotype: This may arise from a read error, as a much more abundant clone is one base away. The chain has TRBV12-5 and TRBJ2-5; D is undetermined. The CDR3 length is 13 residues. The germline V gene encodes CDR1 LGHNT and CDR2 FRNRAP. CDR3 in DNA: TGTGCTAGTGGCCGGACGGACCATGAGACCCAGTACTTC. Its translation: CASGRTDHETQYF.

This clonotype has a handful of counts. The rearrangement links TRBV29-1 to TRBJ2-1, with 7 bases matching TRBD2. In germline, CDR1 is SQVTM, CDR2 ANQGSEA. This CDR3 is built from 13 residues. V was pared by 8 bases and J by 0 bases, with 4 bases of the junction left unmatched. The CDR3 region is CSFTSVSYNEQFF. The CDR3 nucleotides are TGCAGCTTCACTAGCGTCTCCTACAATGAGCAGTTCTTC.

This clonotype was picked up many times. J is TRBJ2-3 and V is TRBV7-9, with D perhaps matching TRBD1 (5 bases). Germline V gene data show CDR1 as SEHNR and CDR2 as FQNEAQ (reference sequence). The CDR3 is 21 amino acids. Trimming removed 4 bases from V and 7 bases from J, with 36 bases in between. CDR3 sequence: CASSYTSYVNTQGRSLHTQYF. CDR3 bases: TGTGCCAGCAGCTATACGTCGTACGTAAACACTCAGGGTAGGAGTTTGCATACGCAGTATTTT.

Regarding this clonotype: A clone one base away is much larger, so this may be a read error. The J gene is TRBJ2-3, the V gene TRBV5-8; 10 nucleotides agree with TRBD2. Per germline, CDR1 SGHTS and CDR2 YDEGEE. Trimming at V came to 3 bases and at J to 3 bases, leaving 4 bases not matched to a gene. This CDR3 region has 15 residues. CDR3 sequence (DNA): TGTGCCAGCAGCTATCTAGCGGGAGAGACAGATACGCAGTATTTT. This translates into CASSYLAGETDTQYF.

This clonotype was recorded a few times. J is TRBJ2-7 and V is TRBV4-3, with a possible D match to TRBD2 (5 bases). Germline V gene data show CDR1 as LGHNA and CDR2 as YSLEER. CDR3 length: 13 amino acids. Trimming removed 1 base at V and 6 bases at J, with 10 bases between. CDR3 sequence: CASSQGVASEQYF. CDR3 nucleotides: TGCGCCAGCAGCCAAGGGGTAGCGAGCGAGCAGTACTTC.

This clonotype has ten or more counts. This chain links TRBV7-8 with TRBJ1-1, with TRBD1 matching over 8 bases. Germline loops: CDR1 SGHVS, CDR2 FQNEAQ. V lost 1 base and J lost 4; bases outside the gene matches: 5. The CDR3 contains 15 residues. The CDR3 nucleotides are TGTGCCAGCAGCTTAGAGGCCGGGACAGGCACTGAAGCTTTCTTT. Amino acids: CASSLEAGTGTEAFF. Variable domain in full (rest from reference TRBV7-8 and TRBJ1-1): GAGVSQSPRYKVAKRGQDVALRCDPISGHVSLFWYQQALGQGPEFLTYFQNEAQLDKSGLPSDRFFAERPEGSVSTLKIQRTQQEDSAVYLCASSLEAGTGTEAFFGQGTRLTVV.